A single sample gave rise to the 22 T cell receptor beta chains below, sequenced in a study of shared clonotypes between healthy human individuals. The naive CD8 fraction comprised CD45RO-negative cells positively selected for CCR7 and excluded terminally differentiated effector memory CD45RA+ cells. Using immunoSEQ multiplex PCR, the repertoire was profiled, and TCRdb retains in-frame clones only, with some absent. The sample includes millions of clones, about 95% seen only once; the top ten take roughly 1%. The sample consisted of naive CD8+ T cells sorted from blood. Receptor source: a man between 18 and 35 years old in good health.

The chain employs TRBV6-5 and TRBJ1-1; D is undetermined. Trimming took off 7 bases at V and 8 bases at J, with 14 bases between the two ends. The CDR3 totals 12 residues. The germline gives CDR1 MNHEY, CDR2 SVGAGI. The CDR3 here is CASKDGVGEAFF. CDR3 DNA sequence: TGTGCCAGCAAGGACGGCGTAGGGGAAGCTTTCTTT.

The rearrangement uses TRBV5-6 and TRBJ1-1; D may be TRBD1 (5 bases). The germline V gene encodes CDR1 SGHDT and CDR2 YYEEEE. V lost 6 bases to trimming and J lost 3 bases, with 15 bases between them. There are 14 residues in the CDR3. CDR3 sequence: CASNIWGGDTEAFF. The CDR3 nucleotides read TGTGCCAGCAACATTTGGGGCGGGGACACTGAAGCTTTCTTT. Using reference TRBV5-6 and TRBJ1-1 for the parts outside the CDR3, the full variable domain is DAGVTQSPTHLIKTRGQQVTLRCSPKSGHDTVSWYQQALGQGPQFIFQYYEEEERQRGNFPDRFSGHQFPNYSSELNVNALLLGDSALYLCASNIWGGDTEAFFGQGTRLTVV.

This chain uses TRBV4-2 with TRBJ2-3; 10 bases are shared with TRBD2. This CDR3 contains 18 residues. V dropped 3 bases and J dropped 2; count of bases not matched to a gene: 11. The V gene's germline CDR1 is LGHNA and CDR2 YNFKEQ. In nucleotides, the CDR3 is TGTGCCAGCAGCCAGGAATGGCCTAGCGGGGGTTACACAGATACGCAGTATTTT. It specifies CASSQEWPSGGYTDTQYF.

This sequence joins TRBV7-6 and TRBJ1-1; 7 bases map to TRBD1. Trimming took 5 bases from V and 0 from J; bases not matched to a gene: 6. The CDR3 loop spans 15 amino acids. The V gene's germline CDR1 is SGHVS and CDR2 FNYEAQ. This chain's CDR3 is CASSIGTEMNTEAFF. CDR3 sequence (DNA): TGTGCCAGCAGCATAGGGACAGAGATGAACACTGAAGCTTTCTTT.

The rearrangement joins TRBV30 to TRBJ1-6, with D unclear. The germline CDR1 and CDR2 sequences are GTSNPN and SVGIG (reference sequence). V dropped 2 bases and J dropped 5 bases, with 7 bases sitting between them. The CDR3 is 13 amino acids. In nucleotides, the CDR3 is TGTGCCTGGAGTCCTACCGATAATTCACCCCTCCACTTT. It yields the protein CAWSPTDNSPLHF.

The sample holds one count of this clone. CDR3 nucleotide sequence: TGTGCCAGCAGCTTGGAGGAGCAAGAGACCCAGTACTTC. Amino acid sequence: CASSLEEQETQYF. The chain employs TRBV5-6 and TRBJ2-5; D unresolved. V dropped 0 bases and J dropped 2 bases, with 5 bases sitting between them. CDR1 and CDR2 (germline): SGHDT, YYEEEE. The CDR3 extends over 13 amino acids.

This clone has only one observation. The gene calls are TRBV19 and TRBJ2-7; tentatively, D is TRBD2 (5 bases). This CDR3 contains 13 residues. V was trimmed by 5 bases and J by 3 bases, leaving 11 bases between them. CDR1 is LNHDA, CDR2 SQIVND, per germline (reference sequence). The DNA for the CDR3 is TGTGCCAGTAGTGAGGGCCGATACTACGAGCAGTACTTC. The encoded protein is CASSEGRYYEQYF.

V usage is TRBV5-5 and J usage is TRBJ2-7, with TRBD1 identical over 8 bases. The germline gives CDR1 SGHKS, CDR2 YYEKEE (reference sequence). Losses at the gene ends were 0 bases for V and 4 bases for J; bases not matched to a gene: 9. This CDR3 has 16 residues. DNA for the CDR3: TGTGCCAGCAGCTTGGGCCGTGGGACAGGTTTATACGAGCAGTACTTC. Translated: CASSLGRGTGLYEQYF.

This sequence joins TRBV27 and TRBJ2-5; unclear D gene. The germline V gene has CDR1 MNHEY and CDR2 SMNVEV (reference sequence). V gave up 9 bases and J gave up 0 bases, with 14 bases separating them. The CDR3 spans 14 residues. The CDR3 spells CASTPRAYQETQYF. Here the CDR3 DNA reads TGTGCCAGTACCCCCCGAGCGTACCAAGAGACCCAGTACTTC.

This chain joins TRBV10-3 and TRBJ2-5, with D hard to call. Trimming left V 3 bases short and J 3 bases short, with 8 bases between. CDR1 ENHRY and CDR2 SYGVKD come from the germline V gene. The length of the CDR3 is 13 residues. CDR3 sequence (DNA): TGTGCCATCAGTGATATGGGGAAAGAGACCCAGTACTTC. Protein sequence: CAISDMGKETQYF.

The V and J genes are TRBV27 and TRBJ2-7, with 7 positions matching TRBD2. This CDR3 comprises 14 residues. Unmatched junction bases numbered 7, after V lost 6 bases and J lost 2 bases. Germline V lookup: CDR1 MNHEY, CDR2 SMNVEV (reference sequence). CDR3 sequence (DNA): TGTGCCAGCAGCCCCACAGCGGGGACCTACGAGCAGTACTTC. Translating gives CASSPTAGTYEQYF.

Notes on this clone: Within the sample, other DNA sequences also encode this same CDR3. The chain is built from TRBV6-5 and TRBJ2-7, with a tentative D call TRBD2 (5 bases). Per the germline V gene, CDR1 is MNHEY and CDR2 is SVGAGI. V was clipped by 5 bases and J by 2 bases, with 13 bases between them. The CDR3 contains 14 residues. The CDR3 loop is CASSPIAGAYEQYF. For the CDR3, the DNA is TGTGCCAGCAGTCCCATTGCGGGTGCCTACGAGCAGTACTTC.

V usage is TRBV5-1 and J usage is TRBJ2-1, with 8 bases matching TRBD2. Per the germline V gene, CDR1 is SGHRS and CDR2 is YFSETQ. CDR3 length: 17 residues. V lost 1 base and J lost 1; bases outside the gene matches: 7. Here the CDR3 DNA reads TGCGCCAGCAGCTTGAATTGGCGGGAGGTTTCCTACAATGAGCAGTTCTTC. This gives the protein CASSLNWREVSYNEQFF.

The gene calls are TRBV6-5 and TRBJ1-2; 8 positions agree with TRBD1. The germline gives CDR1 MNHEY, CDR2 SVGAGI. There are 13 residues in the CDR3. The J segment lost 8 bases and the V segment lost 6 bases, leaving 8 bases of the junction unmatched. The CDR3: CASRGTGSWGYTF. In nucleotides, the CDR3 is TGTGCCAGCAGAGGGACAGGTTCGTGGGGCTACACCTTC.

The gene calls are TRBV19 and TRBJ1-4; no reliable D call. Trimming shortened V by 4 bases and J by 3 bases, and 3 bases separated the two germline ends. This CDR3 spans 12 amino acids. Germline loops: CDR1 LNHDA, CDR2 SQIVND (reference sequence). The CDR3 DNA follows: TGTGCCAGTAGTACTGCTAATGAAAAACTGTTTTTT. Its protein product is CASSTANEKLFF.

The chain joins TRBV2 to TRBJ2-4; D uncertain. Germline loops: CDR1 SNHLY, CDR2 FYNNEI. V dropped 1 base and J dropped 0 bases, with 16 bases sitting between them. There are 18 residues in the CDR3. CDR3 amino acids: CASSEEAGDYLAKNIQYF. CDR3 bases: TGTGCCAGCAGTGAAGAAGCAGGAGATTATCTAGCCAAAAACATTCAGTACTTC.

Written as DNA, the CDR3 is TGTGCCAGCAGTGAGGGAACGGCCCACCAGTGGGATACGCAGTATTTT. It yields the protein CASSEGTAHQWDTQYF. This rearrangement joins TRBV6-1 to TRBJ2-3; no clear D. The germline CDR1 and CDR2 sequences are MNHNS and SASEGT. The length of the CDR3 is 16 residues. With 3 bases removed from V and 6 bases from J, the gap between germline ends came to 19 bases.

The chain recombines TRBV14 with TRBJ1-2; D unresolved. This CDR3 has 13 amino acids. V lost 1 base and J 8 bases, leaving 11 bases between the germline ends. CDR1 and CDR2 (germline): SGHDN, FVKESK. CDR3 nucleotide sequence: TGTGCCAGCAGCCAAGCGATTACGAGGGGCTACACCTTC. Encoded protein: CASSQAITRGYTF.

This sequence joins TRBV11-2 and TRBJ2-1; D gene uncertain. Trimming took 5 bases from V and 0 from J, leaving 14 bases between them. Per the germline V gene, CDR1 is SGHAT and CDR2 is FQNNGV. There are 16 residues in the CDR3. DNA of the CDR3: TGTGCCAGCAGCCCCCAGTTTGGCAGCTCCTACAATGAGCAGTTCTTC. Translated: CASSPQFGSSYNEQFF.

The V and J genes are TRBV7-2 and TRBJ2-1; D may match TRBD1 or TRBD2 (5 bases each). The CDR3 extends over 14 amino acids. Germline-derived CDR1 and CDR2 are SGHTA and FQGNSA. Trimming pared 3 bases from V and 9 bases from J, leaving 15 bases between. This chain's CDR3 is CASSFREGSTEQFF. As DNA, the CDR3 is TGTGCCAGCAGCTTTCGAGAGGGGAGCACTGAGCAGTTCTTC.

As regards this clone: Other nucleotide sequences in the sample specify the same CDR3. For the CDR3, the DNA is TGTGCCAGCAGTGAAGGGACAGGGGGCTTGTACGAGCAGTACTTC. It codes for CASSEGTGGLYEQYF. The genes are TRBV2 and TRBJ2-7; 11 nucleotides agree with TRBD1. V was pared by 1 base and J by 4 bases, with 3 bases of the junction left unmatched. CDR3 length equals 15 residues. The germline CDR1 and CDR2 sequences are SNHLY and FYNNEI.

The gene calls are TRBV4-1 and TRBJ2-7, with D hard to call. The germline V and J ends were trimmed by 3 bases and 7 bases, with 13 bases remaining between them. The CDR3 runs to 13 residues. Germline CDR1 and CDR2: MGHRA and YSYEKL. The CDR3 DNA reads TGCGCCAGCAGCCAGGAATCTCTGCGGGAGCAGTACTTC. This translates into CASSQESLREQYF.